This T cell receptor (beta chain) was obtained from a study of blood T cell repertoires in COVID-19. Study overall: Sources were T cells, B-cell-depleted T cells, or PBMCs; the material itself was cDNA or gDNA.

Enrollment of patients from Seattle took place during active infection, with longitudinal follow-up. This clone was recorded only once. The data were produced by immunoSEQ multiplex PCR, yet TCRdb's version contains in-frame clones alone and is incomplete. This sample has 120,000 or so clones, with roughly 90% found just once. The CDR3 totals 11 residues. The germline V gene has CDR1 SEHNR and CDR2 FQNEAQ (reference sequence). Trimming pared 6 bases from V and 3 bases from J, leaving 5 bases between. The sequenced sample consisted of peripheral blood. This sequence originates from a woman aged 60-75 years with COVID-19, enrolled during active disease. The rearrangement links TRBV7-9 to TRBJ2-5; no firm D call. CDR3 sequence (DNA): TGTGCCAGCAGTCCTAAAGAGACCCAGTACTTC. Translated: CASSPKETQYF.